Each of the 22 T cell receptor beta chains below was sequenced from the same sample in a study of T cells in Graves' hyperthyroidism and ophthalmopathy. The TCR beta CDR3 regions underwent amplification using RNA transcripts as the source. First-round RT-PCR targeting the TCR CDR3 was performed with the HTBI primer set. TCRdb passed the multiplex PCR reads through MiXCR, listing each CDR3 protein once. This sample has roughly 250,000 distinct CDR3 sequences, with about 20% found just once. The material sequenced was blood. The source of these receptors is a man aged 25 to 40 with Graves' ophthalmopathy.

The chain joins TRBV12-5 to TRBJ2-1; D is tentatively TRBD1 or TRBD2 (5 bases each). Germline values: CDR1 LGHNT, CDR2 FRNRAP. There are 18 residues in the CDR3. V lost 4 bases, J lost 4 bases, and 23 bases lay in between. The CDR3 sequence: CASGSPRDVGADYNEQFF. The DNA for the CDR3 is TGTGCTAGTGGTTCCCCTAGGGACGTCGGAGCTGATTACAATGAGCAGTTCTTC.

In its sample, this clonotype was seen many times. The rearrangement links TRBV20-1 to TRBJ2-7; D is uncertain. The germline V and J ends were trimmed by 0 bases and 2 bases, with 8 bases remaining between them. Germline CDR1 is DFQATT and CDR2 is SNEGSKA (reference sequence). The CDR3 is made up of 13 amino acids. The CDR3 here is CSAREAVTYEQYF. The CDR3 nucleotides are TGCAGTGCTAGAGAGGCGGTAACCTACGAGCAGTACTTC.

This chain joins TRBV30 and TRBJ1-2; tentative D call: TRBD1 (5 bases). The CDR3 is 14 residues long. Germline-derived CDR1 and CDR2 are GTSNPN and SVGIG (reference sequence). Deletions cut 2 bases from V and 8 bases from J, with 18 bases between. CDR3 nucleotides: TGTGCCTGGAGTTCCTCGGGGGGGATTTGGGGCTACACCTTC. Encoded protein: CAWSSSGGIWGYTF.

This clonotype was seen ten or more times. The chain joins TRBV11-2 to TRBJ1-2; tentatively, D is TRBD1 (5 bases). CDR1 is SGHAT, CDR2 FQNNGV, per germline. V gave up 0 bases and J gave up 6 bases, with 8 bases separating them. CDR3 length equals 13 residues. Here the CDR3 DNA reads TGTGCCAGCAGCTTAGATTTAGGGGATGGCTACACCTTC. It codes for CASSLDLGDGYTF. The full variable domain, completed using reference TRBV11-2 and TRBJ1-2, is EAGVAQSPRYKIIEKRQSVAFWCNPISGHATLYWYQQILGQGPKLLIQFQNNGVVDDSQLPKDRFSAERLKGVDSTLKIQPAKLEDSAVYLCASSLDLGDGYTFGSGTRLTVV.

This clonotype has just a few counts. The rearrangement links TRBV12-3 or TRBV12-4 to TRBJ2-5, with D perhaps TRBD1 (6 bases). V was cut by 2 bases and J by 4 bases, with 14 bases left in between. The CDR3 sequence is 15 residues long. The chain's CDR3 is CASSLRGILGETQYF. The DNA for the CDR3 is TGTGCCAGCAGTTTAAGGGGGATACTAGGAGAGACCCAGTACTTC.

This clonotype has a handful of counts. The chain joins TRBV9 to TRBJ1-5, with D unresolved. Deletions cut 4 bases from V and 1 base from J, with 9 bases between. This CDR3 contains 14 residues. The germline CDR1 and CDR2 sequences are SGDLS and YYNGEE. CDR3 bases: TGTGCCAGCAGCAGGGATTTAAGCAATCAGCCCCAGCATTTT. This codes for CASSRDLSNQPQHF.

This clonotype was seen many times. The chain links TRBV3-1 to TRBJ1-5; D gene unclear. This CDR3 region has 13 residues. V was pared by 0 bases and J by 5 bases, with 5 bases between. The V gene's germline CDR1 is LGHDT and CDR2 YNNKEL (reference sequence). The CDR3 bases are TGTGCCAGCAGCCAAGATCTTGATCAGCCCCAGCATTTT. Protein sequence: CASSQDLDQPQHF.

Ten or more counts support this clonotype. CDR3: CASSTRLAGVNEQFF. The CDR3 region has the DNA TGTGCCAGCAGCACGAGACTAGCGGGGGTCAATGAGCAGTTCTTC. This chain connects TRBV11-2 to TRBJ2-1; 12 nucleotides agree with TRBD2. Germline V gene data show CDR1 as SGHAT and CDR2 as FQNNGV. CDR3 length equals 15 residues. V was clipped by 5 bases and J by 6 bases; unmatched bases: 5.

A few counts support this clonotype. This sequence joins TRBV6-1 and TRBJ1-6; unclear D gene. V lost 4 bases and J 10 bases, leaving 11 bases between the germline ends. Germline V gives CDR1 MNHNS, CDR2 SASEGT. This CDR3 contains 13 residues. In nucleotides, the CDR3 is TGTGCCAGCAGTGGTAGGGAGGAGTCACCCCTCCACTTT. It yields the protein CASSGREESPLHF.

Ten or more counts support this clonotype. This rearrangement joins TRBV29-1 to TRBJ2-3; weak D call: TRBD1 (6 bases). The length of the CDR3 is 14 residues. Germline CDR1 reads SQVTM; CDR2 reads ANQGSEA. This CDR3 reads CSEHRQDHTDTQYF. The CDR3, as DNA: TGCAGTGAACACAGACAGGACCACACAGATACGCAGTATTTT.

This clonotype was seen many times. The rearrangement uses TRBV28 and TRBJ1-5, with a possible D match to TRBD1 (6 bases). There are 15 residues in the CDR3. Per the germline V gene, CDR1 is MDHEN and CDR2 is SYDVKM. The ends were cut back, 7 bases at V and 7 bases at J, with 20 bases in the middle. Written as DNA, the CDR3 is TGTGCCAGCACCACCATTGGGGGGCTTAGGCAGCCCCAGCATTTT. Translation gives CASTTIGGLRQPQHF.

This clonotype was observed at least ten times. This CDR3 reads CASSLRALSNQPQHF. As DNA, the CDR3 is TGTGCCAGCAGTTTGAGGGCGCTCAGCAATCAGCCCCAGCATTTT. V is TRBV12-3 or TRBV12-4 and J is TRBJ1-5; unclear D gene. V lost 3 bases and J lost 1, with 10 bases in between. The CDR3 runs 15 residues.

The chain employs TRBV19 and TRBJ1-5; tentative D call: TRBD1 (5 bases). V lost 6 bases to trimming and J lost 3 bases, with 21 bases between them. Germline CDR1 and CDR2: LNHDA and SQIVND (reference sequence). This CDR3 comprises 17 residues. CDR3 DNA: TGTGCCAGTAGGGCCAAGGCGGGGCAGGGAATCAATCAGCCCCAGCATTTT. This encodes CASRAKAGQGINQPQHF.

This clonotype was seen many times. The chain joins TRBV7-3 to TRBJ2-4, with D maybe TRBD1 (5 bases). The CDR3 totals 15 residues. Germline CDR1 SGHTA, CDR2 FQGTGA. Between the trimmed V and J ends, which lost 0 bases and 4 bases, there was a span of 10 bases. CDR3 nucleotide sequence: TGTGCCAGCAGCTTAACAGGGGTCGGAAAAAACATTCAGTACTTC. This codes for CASSLTGVGKNIQYF.

This chain links TRBV9 with TRBJ2-5; either TRBD1 or TRBD2 may fit D (5 bases each). CDR1 is SGDLS, CDR2 YYNGEE, per germline. This CDR3 spans 15 amino acids. Trimming cost V 7 bases and J 3 bases, with 19 bases left between them. This CDR3 is CASGYDGTPEETQYF. As DNA, the CDR3 is TGTGCCAGCGGGTACGATGGGACCCCCGAAGAGACCCAGTACTTC.

This clonotype came up a few times. The chain is built from TRBV6-1 and TRBJ2-1; 12 bases fit TRBD1. Germline CDR1 is MNHNS and CDR2 is SASEGT. The trim removed 11 bases at V and 7 bases at J, leaving 12 bases unmatched. The CDR3 is made up of 15 amino acids. CDR3 DNA sequence: TGTGCCGGTGTCCTTGGGACAGGGGGCAAGAATGAGCAGTTCTTC. Its protein product is CAGVLGTGGKNEQFF.

The rearrangement links TRBV11-2 to TRBJ2-3; D possibly matches TRBD1 or TRBD2 (6 bases each). With 4 bases removed from V and 5 bases from J, the gap between germline ends came to 16 bases. Germline V lookup: CDR1 SGHAT, CDR2 FQNNGV. The CDR3 is 15 residues long. CDR3 loop: CASSSGAFSGDTQYF. The CDR3 DNA reads as TGTGCCAGCAGCTCGGGGGCATTTAGCGGAGATACGCAGTATTTT.

The V gene is TRBV27, the J gene TRBJ2-1; a possible D gene is TRBD2 (5 bases). Germline assignment: CDR1 MNHEY and CDR2 SMNVEV (reference sequence). The V gene lost 7 bases and the J gene lost 13 bases, with 26 bases spanning the gap. The CDR3 covers 15 residues. The chain's CDR3 is CASTSRAASRELQFF. In DNA form, the CDR3 reads TGTGCCAGCACTAGCCGGGCAGCGTCTAGGGAGTTACAGTTCTTC.

This clonotype has a handful of counts. This sequence joins TRBV20-1 and TRBJ2-3; D call uncertain. The CDR3 totals 14 residues. V was cut by 6 bases and J by 1 base, with 14 bases left in between. Germline V gene sequence: CDR1 DFQATT, CDR2 SNEGSKA (reference sequence). CDR3 protein: CSARTVTGTDTQYF. In nucleotides, the CDR3 is TGCAGTGCGCGGACCGTTACTGGCACAGATACGCAGTATTTT.

This chain uses TRBV20-1 with TRBJ2-3; TRBD2 agrees at 7 bases. Germline V gene lookup returns CDR1 DFQATT and CDR2 SNEGSKA (reference sequence). This CDR3 region has 15 residues. Trimming took 3 bases from V and 2 from J; bases not matched to a gene: 8. CDR3 protein: CSASAWGGPTDTQYF. The CDR3 region has the DNA TGCAGTGCTAGTGCCTGGGGAGGGCCCACAGATACGCAGTATTTT.

Only a few counts were recorded for this clonotype. The chain recombines TRBV5-1 with TRBJ2-3; TRBD2 agrees at 12 bases. The CDR3 spans 15 residues. Germline values: CDR1 SGHRS, CDR2 YFSETQ. V dropped 4 bases and J dropped 8; count of bases not matched to a gene: 8. As DNA, the CDR3 is TGCGCCAGCAGCAGGACTAGCGGGGAGAGCGGTACGCAGTATTTT. Encoded protein: CASSRTSGESGTQYF.

This clonotype was seen many times. The chain is built from TRBV20-1 and TRBJ2-5; TRBD2 matches 7 bases. Germline CDR1 DFQATT, CDR2 SNEGSKA (reference sequence). With 6 bases clipped from V and 2 bases from J, the junction kept 6 bases outside the gene matches. The CDR3 length is 13 residues. The CDR3 here is CSANPGGQETQYF. Written as DNA, the CDR3 is TGCAGTGCCAACCCGGGGGGACAAGAGACCCAGTACTTC.